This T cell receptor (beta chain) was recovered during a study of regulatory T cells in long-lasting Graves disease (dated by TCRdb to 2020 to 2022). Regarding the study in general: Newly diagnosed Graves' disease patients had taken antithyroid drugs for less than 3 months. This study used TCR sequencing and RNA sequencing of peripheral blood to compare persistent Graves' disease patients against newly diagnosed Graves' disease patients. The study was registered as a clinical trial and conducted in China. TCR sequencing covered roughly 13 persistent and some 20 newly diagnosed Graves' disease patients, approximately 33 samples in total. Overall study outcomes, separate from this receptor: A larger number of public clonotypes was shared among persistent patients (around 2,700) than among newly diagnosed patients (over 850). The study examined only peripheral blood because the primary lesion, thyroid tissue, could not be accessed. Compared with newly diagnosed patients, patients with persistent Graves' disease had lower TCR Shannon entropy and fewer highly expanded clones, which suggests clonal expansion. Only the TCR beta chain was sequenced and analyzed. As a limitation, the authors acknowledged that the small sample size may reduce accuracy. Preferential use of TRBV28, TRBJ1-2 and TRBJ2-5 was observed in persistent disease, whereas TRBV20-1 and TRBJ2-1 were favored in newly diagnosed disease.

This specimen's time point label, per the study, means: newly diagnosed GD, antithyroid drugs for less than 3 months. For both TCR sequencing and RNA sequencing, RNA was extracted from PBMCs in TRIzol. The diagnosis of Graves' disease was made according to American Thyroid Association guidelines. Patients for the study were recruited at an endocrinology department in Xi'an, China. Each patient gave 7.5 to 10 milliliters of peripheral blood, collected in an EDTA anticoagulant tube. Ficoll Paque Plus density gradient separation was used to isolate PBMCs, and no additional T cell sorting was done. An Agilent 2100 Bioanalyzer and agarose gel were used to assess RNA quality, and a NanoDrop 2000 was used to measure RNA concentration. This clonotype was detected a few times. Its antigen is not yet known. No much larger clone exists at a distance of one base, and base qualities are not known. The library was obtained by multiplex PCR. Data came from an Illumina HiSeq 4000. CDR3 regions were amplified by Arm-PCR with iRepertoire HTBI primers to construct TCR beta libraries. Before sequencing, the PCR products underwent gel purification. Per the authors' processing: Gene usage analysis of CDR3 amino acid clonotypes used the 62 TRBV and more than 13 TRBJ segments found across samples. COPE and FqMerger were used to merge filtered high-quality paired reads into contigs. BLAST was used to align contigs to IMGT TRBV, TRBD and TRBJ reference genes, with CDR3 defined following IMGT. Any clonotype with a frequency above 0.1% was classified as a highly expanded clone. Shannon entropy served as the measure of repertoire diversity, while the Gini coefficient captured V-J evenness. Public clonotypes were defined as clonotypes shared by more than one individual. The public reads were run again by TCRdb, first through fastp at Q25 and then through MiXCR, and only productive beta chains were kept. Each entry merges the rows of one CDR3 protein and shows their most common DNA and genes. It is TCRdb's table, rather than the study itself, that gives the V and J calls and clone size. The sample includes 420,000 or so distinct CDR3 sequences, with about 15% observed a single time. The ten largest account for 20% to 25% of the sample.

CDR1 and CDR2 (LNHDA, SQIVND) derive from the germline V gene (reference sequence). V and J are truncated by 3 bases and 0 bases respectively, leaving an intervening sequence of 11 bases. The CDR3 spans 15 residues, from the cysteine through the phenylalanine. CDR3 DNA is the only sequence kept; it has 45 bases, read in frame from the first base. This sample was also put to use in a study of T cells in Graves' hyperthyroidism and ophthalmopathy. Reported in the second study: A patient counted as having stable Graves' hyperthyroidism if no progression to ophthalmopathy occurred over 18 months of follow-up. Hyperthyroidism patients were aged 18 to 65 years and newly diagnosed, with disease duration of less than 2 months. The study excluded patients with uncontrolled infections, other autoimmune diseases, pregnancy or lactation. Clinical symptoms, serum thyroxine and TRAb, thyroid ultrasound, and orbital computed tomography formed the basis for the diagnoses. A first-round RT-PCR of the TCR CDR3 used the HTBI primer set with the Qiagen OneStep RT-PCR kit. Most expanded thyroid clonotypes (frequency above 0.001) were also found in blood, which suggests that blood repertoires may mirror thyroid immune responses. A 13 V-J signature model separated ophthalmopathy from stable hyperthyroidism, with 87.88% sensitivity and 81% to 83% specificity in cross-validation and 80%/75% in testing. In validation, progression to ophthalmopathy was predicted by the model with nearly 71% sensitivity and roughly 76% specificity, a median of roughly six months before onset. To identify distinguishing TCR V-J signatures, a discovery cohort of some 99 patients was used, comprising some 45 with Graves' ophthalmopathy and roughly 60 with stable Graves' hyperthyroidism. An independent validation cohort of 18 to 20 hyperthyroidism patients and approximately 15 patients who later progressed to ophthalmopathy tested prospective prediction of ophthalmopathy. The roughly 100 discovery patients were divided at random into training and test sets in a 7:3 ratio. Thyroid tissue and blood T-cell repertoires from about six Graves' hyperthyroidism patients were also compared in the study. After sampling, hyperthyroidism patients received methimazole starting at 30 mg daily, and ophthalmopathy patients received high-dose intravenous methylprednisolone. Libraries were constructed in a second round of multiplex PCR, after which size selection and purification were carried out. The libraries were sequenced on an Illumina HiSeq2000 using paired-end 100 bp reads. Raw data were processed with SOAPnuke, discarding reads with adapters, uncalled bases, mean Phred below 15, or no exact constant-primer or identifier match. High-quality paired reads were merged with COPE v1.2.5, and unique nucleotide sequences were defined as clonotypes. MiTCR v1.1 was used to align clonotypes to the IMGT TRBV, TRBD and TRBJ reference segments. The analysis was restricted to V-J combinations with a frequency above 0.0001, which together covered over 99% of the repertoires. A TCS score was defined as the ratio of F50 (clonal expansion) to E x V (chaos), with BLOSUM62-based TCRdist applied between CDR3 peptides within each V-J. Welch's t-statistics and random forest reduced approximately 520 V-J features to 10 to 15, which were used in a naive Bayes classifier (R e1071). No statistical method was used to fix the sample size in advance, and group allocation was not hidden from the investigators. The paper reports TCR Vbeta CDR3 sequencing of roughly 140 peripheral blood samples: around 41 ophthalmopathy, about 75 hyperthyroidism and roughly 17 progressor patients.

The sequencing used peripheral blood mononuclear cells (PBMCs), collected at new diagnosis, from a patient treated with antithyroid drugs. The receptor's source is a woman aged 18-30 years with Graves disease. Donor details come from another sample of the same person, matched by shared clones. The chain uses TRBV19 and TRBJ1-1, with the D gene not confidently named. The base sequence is TGTGCCAGTAGTATTGGAACAGATTTGAACACTGAAGCTTTCTTT. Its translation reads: CASSIGTDLNTEAFF. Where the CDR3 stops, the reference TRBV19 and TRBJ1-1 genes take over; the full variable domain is DGGITQSPKYLFRKEGQNVTLSCEQNLNHDAMYWYRQDPGQGLRLIYYSQIVNDFQKGDIAEGYSVSREKKESFPLTVTSAQKNPTAFYLCASSIGTDLNTEAFFGQGTRLTVV.